Sequencing of this TCR beta chain was carried out in a study of shared clonotypes between healthy human individuals. Profiling relied on immunoSEQ multiplex PCR, and the TCRdb table lists in-frame clones only, not all of them. The sample contains about 1,900,000 clones, about 95% of which appear only once. The CDR3 loop spans 14 amino acids. The V end was cut by 7 bases, the J end by 4 bases, with 14 bases between. CDR1 and CDR2 (germline): SGHNT, YYREEE (reference sequence). This clone was found a few times. CD8 cells regarded as naive lacked CD45RO, were positively chosen for CCR7, and omitted terminally differentiated effector memory CD45RA+ cells.

The chain recombines TRBV5-4 with TRBJ2-2; tentatively, D is TRBD2 (6 bases). What was sequenced was naive CD8+ T cells sorted from blood. The clonotype comes from a man younger than 30 in good health. In DNA, the CDR3 is TGTGCCAGCTCATCCCTGGGGGGCACCGGGGAGCTGTTTTTT. Translation: CASSSLGGTGELFF.